This T cell receptor (beta chain) emerged from a study of blood T cell repertoires in COVID-19 (dated by TCRdb to 2018 to 2021). About the study as a whole: The collaborator samples originated in the United States, Italy and Spain and spanned the acute and convalescent phases of COVID-19. The prospective study material was composed of cDNA or gDNA derived from T cells, B-cell-depleted T cells, or PBMCs. The dataset comprised deeply sampled blood TCRbeta repertoires from subjects exposed to, actively infected with, or recovered from COVID-19. A freely available public database, intended as a resource for researchers studying the immune response to SARS-CoV-2, is where the repertoires were released. The samples were drawn from two sources: the first 160 participants of the ongoing ImmuneRACE study, and 950 to 1,500 subjects contributed by 6 global collaborators. The sample metadata nearly always contained a de-identified subject ID, COVID-19 status, age in years and sex. Where available, HLA class I and class II types were obtained from metadata supplied by the sample provider rather than from assay-based typing. Paper-wide results and their limitations: How much clinical and demographic metadata was included differed by source and by participant, and the metadata was provided uncurated.

The immunoSEQ Assay, a bias-controlled multiplex PCR, was used to amplify TCRbeta CDR3 regions from genomic DNA. The source study handled its data this way. The number of nucleated cells in each sample was estimated from the amplification of reference gene primers within the assay. Sequence reads were collapsed and filtered to measure the absolute abundance of every unique TCRbeta CDR3 rearrangement. For each sample, productive Simpson clonality was calculated as the square root of Simpson's diversity index over productive rearrangements. TCRdb obtained this table from immuneACCESS and retained in-frame rearrangements with V and J assigned. These tables miss some clones; where compared with another copy, unresolved V genes account for less than half of the shortfall, and the remainder is unexplained. Clonal size and the V and J genes are those of that table, whereas D and trimming came from the DNA. Across this sample there are 99,000 or so clones, with 70% to 85% seen only once. Approximately 3.3% of the sample comes from the top ten.

Whole blood was collected in K2EDTA tubes by collaborating institutions according to the institutions' own protocols. For TCRbeta analysis, collaborators shipped samples in one of three forms: frozen whole blood, isolated PBMCs, or DNA extracted from either of those sample types. The CDR3 runs 14 amino acids, cysteine and phenylalanine included. The sequence is cut down to CDR3 DNA, 42 bases in frame from base 1. Looking up the germline V gene yields CDR1 MNHEY and CDR2 SVGAGI. V sheds 6 bases and J sheds 2 bases, leaving 11 bases between their ends. Comments on this clone: This receptor's antigen is unknown. The sample holds no much larger clone one base away, and base qualities are not on file.

The sequence derives from a woman of 80 years or more with active or convalescent COVID-19. The chain is made from TRBV6-5 and TRBJ1-5; a tentative D call is TRBD1 (6 bases match). Sequences were obtained from peripheral blood. This receptor carries the CDR3 CASSSDRGNQPQHF. The nucleotides are TGTGCCAGCAGCTCGGACAGAGGCAATCAGCCCCAGCATTTT.